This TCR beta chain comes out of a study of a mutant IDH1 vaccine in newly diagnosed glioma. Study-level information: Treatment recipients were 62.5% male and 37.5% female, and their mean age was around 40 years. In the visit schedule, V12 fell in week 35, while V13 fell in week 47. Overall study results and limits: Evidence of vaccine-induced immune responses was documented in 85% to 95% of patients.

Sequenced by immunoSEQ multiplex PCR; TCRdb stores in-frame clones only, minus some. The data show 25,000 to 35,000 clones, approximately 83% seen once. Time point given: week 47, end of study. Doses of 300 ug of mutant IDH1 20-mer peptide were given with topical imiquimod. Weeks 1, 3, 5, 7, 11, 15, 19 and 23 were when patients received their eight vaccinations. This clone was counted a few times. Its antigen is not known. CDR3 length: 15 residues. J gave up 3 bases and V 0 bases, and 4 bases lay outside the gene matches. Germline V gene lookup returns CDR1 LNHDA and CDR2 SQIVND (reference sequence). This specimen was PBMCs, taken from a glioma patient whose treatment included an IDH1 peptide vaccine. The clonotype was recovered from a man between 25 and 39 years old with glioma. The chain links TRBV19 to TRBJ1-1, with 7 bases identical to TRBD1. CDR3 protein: CASSIEARGDTEAFF. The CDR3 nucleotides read TGTGCCAGTAGTATAGAGGCCAGGGGGGACACTGAAGCTTTCTTT. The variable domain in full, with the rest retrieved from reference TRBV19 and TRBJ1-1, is DGGITQSPKYLFRKEGQNVTLSCEQNLNHDAMYWYRQDPGQGLRLIYYSQIVNDFQKGDIAEGYSVSREKKESFPLTVTSAQKNPTAFYLCASSIEARGDTEAFFGQGTRLTVV.